The clone carrying this T cell receptor beta chain has a count of ten or more. The target antigen is unknown. The data belong to a study of lung T cells in sarcoidosis with Löfgren's syndrome. The wider study: Analyses focused on Löfgren's syndrome patients.

TCRdb analysed the reads with MiXCR anew, one entry per CDR3 protein. The sample shows 50,000 to 65,000 distinct CDR3 sequences, approximately 21% of them seen only once. Study-wide results and caveats: These T cells were suggested, not shown, to recognize a putative antigen. TRBV2 was the preferred pairing partner of TRAV12-1, with similar CDR3s.

The CDR3 covers 14 residues. V was cut by 3 bases and J by 4 bases, with 12 bases left in between. Germline V CDR1 and CDR2: MDHEN, SYDVKM. This chain links TRBV28 with TRBJ1-2; D unclear. This TCR came from a human donor with sarcoidosis (Löfgren's syndrome or another form), or a control subject (not recorded which). Sequenced sample: CD4+ T cells from PBMCs. DNA for the CDR3: TGTGCCAGCAGTTTTCGATCCCCTCCCTATGGCTACACCTTC. Its protein is CASSFRSPPYGYTF.